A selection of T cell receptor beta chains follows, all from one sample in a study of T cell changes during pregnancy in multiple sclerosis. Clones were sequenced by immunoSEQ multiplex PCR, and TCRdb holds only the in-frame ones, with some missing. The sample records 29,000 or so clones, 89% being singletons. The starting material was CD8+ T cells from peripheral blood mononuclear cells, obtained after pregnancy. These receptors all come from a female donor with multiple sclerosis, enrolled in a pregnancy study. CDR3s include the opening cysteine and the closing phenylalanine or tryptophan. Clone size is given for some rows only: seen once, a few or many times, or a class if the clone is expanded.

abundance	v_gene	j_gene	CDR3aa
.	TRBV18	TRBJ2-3	CASSPREQPDTQYF
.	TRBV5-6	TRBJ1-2	CASSMSGGFGYTF
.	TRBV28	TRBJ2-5	CASSLLQGETQYF
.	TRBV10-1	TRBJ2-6	CASSGTGTKDTSGANVLTF
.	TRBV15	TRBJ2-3	CATNHLWGPDTQYF
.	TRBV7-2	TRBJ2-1	CASVGLAHNEQFF
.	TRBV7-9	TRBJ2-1	CASSLEGSGYYNEQFF
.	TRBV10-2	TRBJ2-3	CASSLLAEGTDTQYF
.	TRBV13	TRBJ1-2	CASSSQGGGYTF
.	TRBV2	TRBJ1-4	CASSDGDIFTTNEKLFF
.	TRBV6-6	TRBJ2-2	CASSYKGGMGLFF
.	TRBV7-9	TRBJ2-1	CASSQSYNEQFF
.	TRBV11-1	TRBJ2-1	CASSLLGLAVPGNEQFF
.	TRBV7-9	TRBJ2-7	CASSHPSSAGYEQYF
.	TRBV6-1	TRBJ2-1	CASEAGTYNEQFF
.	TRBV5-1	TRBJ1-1	CASSLESEELKAFF
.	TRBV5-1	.	CASSFGDSYEQYF
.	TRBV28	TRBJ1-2	CASSPQGAYGYTF
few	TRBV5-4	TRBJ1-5	CASSWTPEDQPQHF
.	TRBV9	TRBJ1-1	CASSPAPVSTEAFF
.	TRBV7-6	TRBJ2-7	CASSPWHDRGSLYEQYF
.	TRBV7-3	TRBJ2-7	CASSLSDNYEQYF
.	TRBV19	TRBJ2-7	CASSPGTSGIQQYF
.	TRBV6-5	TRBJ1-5	CASSQGARGNQPQHF
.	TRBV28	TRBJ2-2	CATDDRGHGGELFF
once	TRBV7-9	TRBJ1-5	CASSQEGASNQPQHF